Reported below is one T cell receptor beta chain. The data derive from a study of CD8 T cells in ankylosing spondylitis. TCRdb redid the calling of the 5' RACE reads with MiXCR, one entry per CDR3 protein. The data show a few hundred thousand distinct CDR3 sequences, with 11% seen just once and roughly a tenth held by the top ten. Germline V gene data show CDR1 as SGHRS and CDR2 as YFSETQ. The CDR3 contains 15 residues. V was clipped by 0 bases and J by 5 bases, with 12 bases between them. The chain couples TRBV5-1 to TRBJ1-5, with D possibly being TRBD1 (5 bases). The receptor comes from a female donor with ankylosing spondylitis or in good health (not recorded which). Sequencing was done on a sample of blood, either unsorted or a sorted T cell fraction (not recorded which). CDR3 protein: CASSLAPGSDQPQHF. The CDR3 DNA reads as TGCGCCAGCAGCTTGGCCCCAGGGAGCGATCAGCCCCAGCATTTT.